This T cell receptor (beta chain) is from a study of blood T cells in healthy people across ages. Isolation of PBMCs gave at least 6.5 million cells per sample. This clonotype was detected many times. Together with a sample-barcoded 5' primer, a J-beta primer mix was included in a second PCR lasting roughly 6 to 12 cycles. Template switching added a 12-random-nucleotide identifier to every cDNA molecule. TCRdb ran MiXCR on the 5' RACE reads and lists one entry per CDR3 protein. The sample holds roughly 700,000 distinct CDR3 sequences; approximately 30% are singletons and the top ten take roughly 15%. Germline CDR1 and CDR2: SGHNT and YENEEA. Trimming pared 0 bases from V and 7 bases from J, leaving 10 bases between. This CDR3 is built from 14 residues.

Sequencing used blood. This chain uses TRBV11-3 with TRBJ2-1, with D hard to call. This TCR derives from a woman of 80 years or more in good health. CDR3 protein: CASSLDATANEQFF. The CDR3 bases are TGTGCCAGCAGCTTAGATGCGACTGCAAATGAGCAGTTCTTC.